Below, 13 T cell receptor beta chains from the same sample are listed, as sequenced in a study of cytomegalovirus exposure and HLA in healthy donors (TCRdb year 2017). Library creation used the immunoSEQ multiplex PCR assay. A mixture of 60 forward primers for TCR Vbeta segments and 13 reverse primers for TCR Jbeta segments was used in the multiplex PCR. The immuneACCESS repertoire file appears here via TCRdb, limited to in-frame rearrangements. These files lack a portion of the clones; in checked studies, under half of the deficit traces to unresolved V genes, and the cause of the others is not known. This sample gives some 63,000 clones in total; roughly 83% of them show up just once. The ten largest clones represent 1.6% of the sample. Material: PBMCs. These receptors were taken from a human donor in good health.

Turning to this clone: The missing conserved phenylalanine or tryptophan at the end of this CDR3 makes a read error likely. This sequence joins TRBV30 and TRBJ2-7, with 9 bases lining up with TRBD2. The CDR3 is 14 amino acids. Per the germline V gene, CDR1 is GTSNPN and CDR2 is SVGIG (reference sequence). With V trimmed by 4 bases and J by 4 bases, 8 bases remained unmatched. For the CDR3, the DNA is TGTGCCTGGAATATAGCGGGAGTAGGTTACGAGCAGTACCTC. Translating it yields CAWNIAGVGYEQYL.

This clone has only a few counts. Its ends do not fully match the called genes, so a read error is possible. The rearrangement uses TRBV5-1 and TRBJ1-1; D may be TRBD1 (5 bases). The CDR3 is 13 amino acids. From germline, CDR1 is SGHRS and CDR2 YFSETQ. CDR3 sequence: CASSPGGATEAFF. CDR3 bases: TGTGCCAGCAGCCCTGGAGGGGCCACTGAAGCTTTCTTT. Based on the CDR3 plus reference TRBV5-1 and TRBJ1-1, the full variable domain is KAGVTQTPRYLIKTRGQQVTLSCSPISGHRSVSWYQQTPGQGLQFLFEYFSETQRNKGNFPGRFSGRQFSNSRSEMNVSTLELGDSALYLCASSPGGATEAFFGQGTRLTVV.

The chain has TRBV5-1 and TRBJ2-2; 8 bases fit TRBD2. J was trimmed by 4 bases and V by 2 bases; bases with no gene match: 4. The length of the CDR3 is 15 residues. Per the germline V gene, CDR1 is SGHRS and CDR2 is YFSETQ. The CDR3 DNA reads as TGCGCCAGCAGCTTTCAGCGGGAGACCACCGGGGAGCTGTTTTTT. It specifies CASSFQRETTGELFF.

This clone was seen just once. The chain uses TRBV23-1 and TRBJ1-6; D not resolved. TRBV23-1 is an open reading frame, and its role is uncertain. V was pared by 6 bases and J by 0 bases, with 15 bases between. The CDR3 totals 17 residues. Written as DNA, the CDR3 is TGCGCCAGCAGCGGGAGCGAGAGAGGCTCCTATAATTCACCCCTCCACTTT. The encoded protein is CASSGSERGSYNSPLHF.

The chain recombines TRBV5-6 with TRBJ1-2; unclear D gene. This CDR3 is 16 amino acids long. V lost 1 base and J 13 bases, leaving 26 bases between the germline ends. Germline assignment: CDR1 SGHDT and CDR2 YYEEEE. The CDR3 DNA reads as TGTGCCAGCAGCTTGCGCCCGGAATGGATGTTTTATGGCGGCACCTTC. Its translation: CASSLRPEWMFYGGTF.

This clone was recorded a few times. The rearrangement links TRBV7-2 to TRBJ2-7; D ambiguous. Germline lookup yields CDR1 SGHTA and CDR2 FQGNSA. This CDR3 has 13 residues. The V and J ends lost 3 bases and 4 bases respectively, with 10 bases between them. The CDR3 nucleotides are TGTGCCAGCAGCTTTAGAGAGAGATACGAGCAGTACTTC. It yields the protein CASSFRERYEQYF.

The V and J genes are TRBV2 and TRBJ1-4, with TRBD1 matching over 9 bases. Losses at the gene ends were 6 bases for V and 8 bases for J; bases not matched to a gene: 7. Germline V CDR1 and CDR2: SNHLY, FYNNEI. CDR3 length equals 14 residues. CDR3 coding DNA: TGTGCCAGCAGGCGGGAGACAGGGGGAGAAAAACTGTTTTTT. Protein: CASRRETGGEKLFF.

CDR3 DNA: TGTGCCAGCAGTGAAACGTACGCGGAGCAGTACTTC. Amino acid sequence: CASSETYAEQYF. The J gene is TRBJ2-7, the V gene TRBV25-1; D not certain. The germline gives CDR1 MGHDK, CDR2 SYGVNS. The CDR3 has 12 residues. Trimming removed 2 bases at V and 7 bases at J, with 9 bases between.

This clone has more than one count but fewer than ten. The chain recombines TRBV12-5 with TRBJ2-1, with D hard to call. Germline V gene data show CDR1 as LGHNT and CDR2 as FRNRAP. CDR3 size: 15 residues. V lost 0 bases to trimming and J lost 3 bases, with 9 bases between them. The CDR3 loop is CASGLVSRLYNEQFF. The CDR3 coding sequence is TGTGCTAGTGGTTTGGTCTCTAGGCTCTACAATGAGCAGTTCTTC.

The CDR3 DNA sequence: TGTGCCATCAGTGAGTCGGGACAGGGATACTACGAGCAGTACTTC. Its protein product is CAISESGQGYYEQYF. V gene TRBV10-3 combines with J gene TRBJ2-7, with 9 positions matching TRBD1. CDR1 is ENHRY, CDR2 SYGVKD, per germline. The V gene end was trimmed by 0 bases and the J gene end by 3 bases; junction bases not matched to a gene: 3. CDR3 size: 15 residues.

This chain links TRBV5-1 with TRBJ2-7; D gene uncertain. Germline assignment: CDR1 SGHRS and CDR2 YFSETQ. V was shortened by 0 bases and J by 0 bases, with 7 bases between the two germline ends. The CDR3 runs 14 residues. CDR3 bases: TGCGCCAGCAGCTTGGGGCCAGACTCCTACGAGCAGTACTTC. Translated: CASSLGPDSYEQYF.

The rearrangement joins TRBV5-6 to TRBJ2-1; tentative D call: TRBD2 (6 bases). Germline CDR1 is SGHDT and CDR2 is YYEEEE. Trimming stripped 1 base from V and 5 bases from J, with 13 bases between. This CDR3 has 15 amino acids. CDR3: CASSLFGGIDNEQFF. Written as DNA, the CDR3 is TGTGCCAGCAGCTTGTTCGGCGGGATCGACAATGAGCAGTTCTTC.

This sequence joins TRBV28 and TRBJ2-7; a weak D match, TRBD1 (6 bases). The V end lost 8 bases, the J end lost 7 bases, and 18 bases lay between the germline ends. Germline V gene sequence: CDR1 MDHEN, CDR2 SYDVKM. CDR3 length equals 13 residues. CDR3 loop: CASGRTGPGEQYF. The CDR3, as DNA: TGTGCCAGCGGACGAACAGGGCCGGGTGAGCAGTACTTC.